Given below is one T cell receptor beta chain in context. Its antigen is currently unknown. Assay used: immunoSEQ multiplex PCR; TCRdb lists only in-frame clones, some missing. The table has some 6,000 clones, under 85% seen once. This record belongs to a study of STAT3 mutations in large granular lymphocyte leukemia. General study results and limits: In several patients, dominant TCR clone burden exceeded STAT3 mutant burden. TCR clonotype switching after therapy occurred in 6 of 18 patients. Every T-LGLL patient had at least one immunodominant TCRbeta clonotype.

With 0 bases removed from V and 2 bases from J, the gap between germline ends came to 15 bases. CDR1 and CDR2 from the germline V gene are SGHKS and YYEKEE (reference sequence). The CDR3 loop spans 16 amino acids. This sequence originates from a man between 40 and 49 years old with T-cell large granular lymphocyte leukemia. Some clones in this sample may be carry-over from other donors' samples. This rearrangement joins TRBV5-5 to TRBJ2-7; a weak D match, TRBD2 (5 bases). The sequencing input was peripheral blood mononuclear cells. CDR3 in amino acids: CASSLGWGERAYEQYF. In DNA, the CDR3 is TGTGCCAGCAGCTTGGGTTGGGGAGAGAGGGCCTACGAGCAGTACTTC.